A selection of T cell receptor beta chains follows, all from one sample in a study of CD8+ T cells in alopecia areata. The table came from immunoSEQ multiplex PCR; TCRdb's copy has only in-frame clones and leaves some out. The sample includes around 61,000 clones, about 44% of them seen just once. The sample was CD8+ T cells sorted from blood, taken at week 0. These receptors were collected from a human donor with alopecia areata. CDR3s include the opening cysteine and the closing phenylalanine or tryptophan. Fields, in order: CDR3 DNA, CDR3 protein, J gene, D gene, clone size, V gene. A D gene is named only where the DNA matches it firmly. Clone size is given for some rows only: seen once, a few or many times, or a class if the clone is expanded.

DNA: TGCAGCGTTGAAGAGGGGACAGGGTCGGCTTTCTTT; CDR3: CSVEEGTGSAFF; J: TRBJ1-1; D: TRBD1; size: few; V: TRBV29-1
DNA: TGTGCCAGCAGCTTATCTAGGGGTGGTGGCTACACCTTC; CDR3: CASSLSRGGGYTF; J: TRBJ1-2; D: .; size: .; V: TRBV7-7
DNA: TGCGCCAGCAGCCAAGATTTGACCGCAGGGAGGTCCGAGCAGTACTTC; CDR3: CASSQDLTAGRSEQYF; J: TRBJ2-7; D: .; size: .; V: TRBV4-3
DNA: TGTGCCAGCAGTTCCTCGAACACCGGGGAGCTGTTTTTT; CDR3: CASSSSNTGELFF; J: TRBJ2-2; D: .; size: few; V: TRBV6-4
DNA: TGTGCCAGCAGCGTAGAGGGGAGAGAACAAGAGACCCAGTACTTC; CDR3: CASSVEGREQETQYF; J: TRBJ2-5; D: .; size: .; V: TRBV9
DNA: TGCGCCAGCAGCCAGGGCGGCGGGGAGCTGTTTTTT; CDR3: CASSQGGGELFF; J: TRBJ2-2; D: .; size: .; V: TRBV5-1
DNA: TGCAGCGTTGACGGGCAGGGGGCGCGCAAAGAGACCCAGTACTTC; CDR3: CSVDGQGARKETQYF; J: TRBJ2-5; D: TRBD1; size: few; V: TRBV29-1
DNA: TGTGCCTGGACGGAGGACACCTCGAACACCGGGGAGCTGTTTTTT; CDR3: CAWTEDTSNTGELFF; J: TRBJ2-2; D: .; size: few; V: TRBV30
DNA: TGCAGCGTTGAATTCGACAGGGCGAATGAGCAGTTCTTC; CDR3: CSVEFDRANEQFF; J: TRBJ2-1; D: TRBD1; size: .; V: TRBV29-1
DNA: TGCAGCGTTCCCTATGGGGGTGAAGCTTTCTTT; CDR3: CSVPYGGEAFF; J: TRBJ1-1; D: .; size: .; V: TRBV29-1
DNA: TGTGCCAGCAGTGAAGCGGGCTCTGGGGCCAACGTCCTGACTTTC; CDR3: CASSEAGSGANVLTF; J: TRBJ2-6; D: .; size: few; V: TRBV2
DNA: TGTGCCAGCAGACGAGAGAGCGAGCAGTACTTC; CDR3: CASRRESEQYF; J: TRBJ2-7; D: .; size: .; V: TRBV2
DNA: TGTGCCAGCAGCCCCCGTGAGGGGATAGGCACAGATACGCAGTATTTT; CDR3: CASSPREGIGTDTQYF; J: TRBJ2-3; D: .; size: .; V: TRBV7-9
DNA: TGTGCCAGCAGCTTAGGGGTCGCAGGGGGATATGGCTACACCTTC; CDR3: CASSLGVAGGYGYTF; J: TRBJ1-2; D: TRBD1; size: .; V: TRBV11-2
DNA: TGTGCCAGCAGGGTAGCGGGAGGGGAGACCCAGTACTTC; CDR3: CASRVAGGETQYF; J: TRBJ2-5; D: TRBD2; size: few; V: TRBV28
DNA: TGTGCCAGCAGCAGTGAGGAGTATGGGGAAAAACTGTTTTTT; CDR3: CASSSEEYGEKLFF; J: TRBJ1-4; D: .; size: .; V: TRBV9
DNA: TGCAGCGTTGCGGGACCTGCTAACTATGGCTACACCTTC; CDR3: CSVAGPANYGYTF; J: TRBJ1-2; D: .; size: .; V: TRBV29-1
DNA: TGTGCCAGCAGAATATCGACCGGGACAGACTACAATGAGCAGTTCTTC; CDR3: CASRISTGTDYNEQFF; J: TRBJ2-1; D: TRBD1; size: .; V: TRBV27
DNA: TGTGCCTGGAGTGTTGCCAGGTATTCTGAAGCTTTCTTT; CDR3: CAWSVARYSEAFF; J: TRBJ1-1; D: .; size: .; V: TRBV30
DNA: TGCAGCACAAGACAGGGAACTAATGAAAAACTGTTTTTT; CDR3: CSTRQGTNEKLFF; J: TRBJ1-4; D: TRBD1; size: .; V: TRBV29-1
DNA: TGTGCCTGGAGCGTCCTTAGAGGGTATGGCTACACCTTC; CDR3: CAWSVLRGYGYTF; J: TRBJ1-2; D: .; size: .; V: TRBV30
DNA: TGTGCCAGTAGTGCGACTAGCGGGAATGCTAATGAGCAGTTCTTC; CDR3: CASSATSGNANEQFF; J: TRBJ2-1; D: TRBD2; size: .; V: TRBV19
DNA: TGTGCCAGCAGTTCCCTAGGGACTAGCGGGAGCACCGGGGAGCTGTTTTTT; CDR3: CASSSLGTSGSTGELFF; J: TRBJ2-2; D: TRBD2; size: few; V: TRBV27
DNA: TGTGCCAGCAGGTGGCTAGCGGGAGTTTCAGATACGCAGTATTTT; CDR3: CASRWLAGVSDTQYF; J: TRBJ2-3; D: TRBD2; size: few; V: TRBV6-6
DNA: TGTGCCTGGAGTGTTCAAAGACTGCGTCCCTCTGGAAACACCATATATTTT; CDR3: CAWSVQRLRPSGNTIYF; J: TRBJ1-3; D: .; size: .; V: TRBV30
DNA: TGTGCCAGCAGCGGACCGGGACTGCATAATGAAAAACTGTTTTTT; CDR3: CASSGPGLHNEKLFF; J: TRBJ1-4; D: .; size: few; V: TRBV27
DNA: TGTGCCACCAGCGTGCCCGGGACAGCTGGCTACACCTTC; CDR3: CATSVPGTAGYTF; J: TRBJ1-2; D: TRBD1; size: .; V: TRBV15
DNA: TGTGCCTGGAGTGTCCTGTCCGAAACCTACGAGCAGTACTTC; CDR3: CAWSVLSETYEQYF; J: TRBJ2-7; D: .; size: .; V: TRBV30
DNA: TGCAGCGTTGGACGGTACACTGAAGCTTTCTTT; CDR3: CSVGRYTEAFF; J: TRBJ1-1; D: .; size: .; V: TRBV29-1
DNA: TGTGCCAGCAGACCAAGGGCAGGGGGGAACAATGAGCAGTTCTTC; CDR3: CASRPRAGGNNEQFF; J: TRBJ2-1; D: .; size: .; V: TRBV28
DNA: TGTGCCAGCAGCCCTGACAGGCCGCACTACGAGCAGTACTTC; CDR3: CASSPDRPHYEQYF; J: TRBJ2-7; D: .; size: few; V: TRBV7-6
DNA: TGTGCCAGCAGCCCTCCGGGACGGATGAACACTGAAGCTTTCTTT; CDR3: CASSPPGRMNTEAFF; J: TRBJ1-1; D: .; size: .; V: TRBV27
DNA: TGCGCCAGCAGCTGGCCGGGACTAGCGGGTGGCGAGGCCAGGATACAAGAGACCCAGTACTTC; CDR3: CASSWPGLAGGEARIQETQYF; J: TRBJ2-5; D: TRBD2; size: .; V: TRBV5-1